The 15 T cell receptor beta chains reported below all come from one sample, sequenced in a study of T cells in Graves' hyperthyroidism and ophthalmopathy. RNA transcripts were the template for amplifying TCR beta CDR3 regions. RT-PCR in the first round (using the HTBI primer set) targeted the TCR CDR3. MiXCR, run by TCRdb on the multiplex PCR reads, gives a single entry per CDR3 protein. The sample lists 360,000 or so distinct CDR3 sequences; around 18% were seen once. The sequenced sample was blood. The receptors were gathered from a woman between 40 and 50 years old with Graves' ophthalmopathy.

The table lists this clonotype with many counts. The chain combines TRBV9 with TRBJ1-5; tentative D call: TRBD1 (5 bases). From germline, CDR1 is SGDLS and CDR2 YYNGEE. The CDR3 consists of 15 residues. V shed 4 bases and J shed 1 base, with 12 bases lying between them. The CDR3 DNA follows: TGTGCCAGCAGCCCCGGGGCCGCGAGCAATCAGCCCCAGCATTTT. Its protein product is CASSPGAASNQPQHF. The whole variable domain, filled in from reference TRBV9 and TRBJ1-5, reads DSGVTQTPKHLITATGQRVTLRCSPRSGDLSVYWYQQSLDQGLQFLIQYYNGEERAKGNILERFSAQQFPDLHSELNLSSLELGDSALYFCASSPGAASNQPQHFGDGTRLSIL.

The chain links TRBV19 to TRBJ1-5; D gene uncertain. The CDR3 has 15 residues. The germline V gene encodes CDR1 LNHDA and CDR2 SQIVND (reference sequence). V was clipped by 5 bases and J by 3 bases, with 14 bases between them. The CDR3 nucleotides read TGTGCCAGTAGTCCTCTGGCAGGACTCAATCAGCCCCAGCATTTT. Protein: CASSPLAGLNQPQHF. Variable domain in full (rest from reference TRBV19 and TRBJ1-5): DGGITQSPKYLFRKEGQNVTLSCEQNLNHDAMYWYRQDPGQGLRLIYYSQIVNDFQKGDIAEGYSVSREKKESFPLTVTSAQKNPTAFYLCASSPLAGLNQPQHFGDGTRLSIL.

The table lists this clonotype with many counts. V and J are TRBV2 and TRBJ2-4, with 7 positions matching TRBD2. CDR1 is SNHLY and CDR2 is FYNNEI in the germline V gene. This CDR3 is 18 amino acids long. Germline trimming cut 2 bases from V and 3 bases from J; bases unmatched to any gene: 13. The CDR3 here is CASSEWSGRREHKNIQYF. The DNA for the CDR3 is TGTGCCAGCAGTGAATGGTCGGGACGGCGGGAGCACAAAAACATTCAGTACTTC.

Ten or more counts support this clonotype. This chain joins TRBV9 and TRBJ1-6; tentative D call: TRBD1 (5 bases). The V and J ends lost 2 bases and 6 bases respectively, with 12 bases between them. From germline, CDR1 is SGDLS and CDR2 YYNGEE. The CDR3 has 15 amino acids. The chain's CDR3 is CASSVSPGGNSPLHF. In DNA, the CDR3 is TGTGCCAGCAGCGTGAGCCCGGGGGGTAATTCACCCCTCCACTTT.

Ten or more counts support this clonotype. The chain recombines TRBV7-6 with TRBJ2-7; TRBD1 agrees at 8 bases. From germline, CDR1 is SGHVS and CDR2 FNYEAQ. V lost 1 base, J lost 4 bases, and 9 bases stayed unmatched. The CDR3 length is 16 residues. The CDR3 reads CASSLGAGGALYEQYF. CDR3 bases: TGTGCCAGCAGCTTAGGAGCAGGGGGCGCTTTGTACGAGCAGTACTTC.

This clonotype was observed many times. This chain connects TRBV4-3 to TRBJ2-2; TRBD1 matches at 10 bases. The CDR3 runs to 22 residues. Germline lookup yields CDR1 LGHNA and CDR2 YSLEER. Losses at the gene ends were 4 bases for V and 1 base for J; bases not matched to a gene: 21. The CDR3 loop reads CASSRKEIGTGVNDMNTGELFF. The CDR3 nucleotides are TGCGCCAGCAGCCGAAAAGAAATAGGGACAGGGGTGAATGACATGAACACCGGGGAGCTGTTTTTT.

This clonotype was seen many times. The chain employs TRBV30 and TRBJ1-2; D might be TRBD1 (6 bases). Looked up from germline, CDR1 is GTSNPN and CDR2 is SVGIG (reference sequence). V dropped 2 bases and J dropped 7 bases, with 11 bases sitting between them. The CDR3 is made up of 12 amino acids. CDR3 protein: CAWSSADSGYTF. CDR3 in DNA: TGTGCCTGGAGTTCGGCGGACAGTGGCTACACCTTC.

This clonotype was detected ten times or more. The chain uses TRBV28 and TRBJ2-7; 8 positions agree with TRBD1. J gave up 1 base and V 1 base, and 6 bases lay outside the gene matches. The CDR3 spans 16 residues. Germline CDR1 MDHEN, CDR2 SYDVKM. This chain's CDR3 is CASSLFRTGLSYEQYF. CDR3 coding DNA: TGTGCCAGCAGTTTATTCCGGACAGGGCTTTCCTACGAGCAGTACTTC.

The table lists this clonotype with many counts. The chain has TRBV12-3 or TRBV12-4 and TRBJ2-7; 7 bases map to TRBD1. The CDR3 has 13 residues. The trim removed 6 bases at V and 3 bases at J, leaving 5 bases unmatched. The CDR3 here is CASSPGQNYEQYF. The CDR3 DNA sequence: TGTGCCAGCAGCCCGGGACAGAACTACGAGCAGTACTTC.

This clonotype was counted many times. V and J are TRBV7-9 and TRBJ2-7; D may be TRBD1 (5 bases). CDR1 is SEHNR, CDR2 FQNEAQ, per germline (reference sequence). The CDR3 consists of 14 residues. Trimming removed 3 bases from V and 2 bases from J, with 11 bases in between. CDR3 sequence reads: CASSFGRETYEQYF. For the CDR3, the DNA is TGTGCCAGCAGCTTTGGCAGGGAAACCTACGAGCAGTACTTC.

Many counts were recorded for this clonotype. The chain combines TRBV4-1 with TRBJ1-5, with D possibly being TRBD1 (6 bases). Germline V gene lookup returns CDR1 MGHRA and CDR2 YSYEKL. Trimming left V 0 bases short and J 7 bases short, with 13 bases between. This CDR3 region has 15 residues. DNA of the CDR3: TGCGCCAGCAGCCAAGATGACACAGGGCTACAGCCCCAGCATTTT. Protein: CASSQDDTGLQPQHF.

Concerning this clonotype: The germline gene is not matched at one end of the junction; a read error may be the cause. The rearrangement links TRBV5-6 to TRBJ1-1, with D maybe TRBD1 (5 bases). The CDR3 spans 13 residues. Germline V lookup: CDR1 SGHDT, CDR2 YYEEEE. The CDR3 DNA reads TGTGCCAGCAGCTTCTCTAATTACGGGGGAGGTGGCTTT. Amino acid sequence: CASSFSNYGGGGF.

This clonotype has at least ten counts. This sequence joins TRBV6-5 and TRBJ2-5; possible D gene TRBD2, 6 bases. The length of the CDR3 is 14 residues. Germline CDR1 MNHEY, CDR2 SVGAGI. The V end lost 6 bases, the J end lost 3 bases, and 14 bases lay between the germline ends. This CDR3 reads CASRTRWGEETQYF. CDR3 DNA sequence: TGTGCCAGCAGGACACGGTGGGGGGAAGAGACCCAGTACTTC.

This clonotype was counted a few times. V gene TRBV19 combines with J gene TRBJ2-7; possible D gene TRBD1, 6 bases. The CDR3 extends over 15 amino acids. The germline V gene encodes CDR1 LNHDA and CDR2 SQIVND (reference sequence). Trimming pared 4 bases from V and 1 base from J, leaving 14 bases between. The CDR3 loop reads CASSSLQGKSYEQYF. The CDR3 nucleotides read TGTGCCAGTAGTAGCCTCCAGGGGAAGTCCTACGAGCAGTACTTC.

The chain carries TRBV6-1 and TRBJ2-5; TRBD1 or TRBD2 may be the D gene (5 bases each). Trimming removed 6 bases at V and 2 bases at J, with 13 bases between. Germline V gives CDR1 MNHNS, CDR2 SASEGT. The CDR3 runs to 14 residues. In DNA form, the CDR3 reads TGTGCCAGCAGGAAGGGACCCGCTCAAGAGACCCAGTACTTC. Its translation is CASRKGPAQETQYF.